Below, 7 T cell receptor beta chains from the same sample are listed, as sequenced in a study of OX40 agonist ivuxolimab in advanced cancers. Clones were sequenced by immunoSEQ multiplex PCR, and TCRdb holds only the in-frame ones, with some missing. The profile shows more than 55,000 clones, approximately 88% of them singletons. The material was CD4+ or CD8+ T cells sorted from blood, obtained in a trial of the OX40 agonist ivuxolimab. These receptors came from an adult with an advanced solid tumor such as melanoma, head and neck, liver or kidney cancer.

The rearrangement uses TRBV19 and TRBJ2-3, with 8 bases aligning to TRBD2. The CDR3 is 16 amino acids. CDR1 and CDR2 from the germline V gene are LNHDA and SQIVND (reference sequence). Trimming removed 5 bases from V and 1 base from J; junction bases left unmatched: 8. CDR3 sequence: CASSFQAGEGTDTQYF. In DNA form, the CDR3 reads TGTGCCAGTAGTTTCCAAGCGGGAGAGGGCACAGATACGCAGTATTTT. The complete variable domain, with remaining parts taken from reference TRBV19 and TRBJ2-3, reads DGGITQSPKYLFRKEGQNVTLSCEQNLNHDAMYWYRQDPGQGLRLIYYSQIVNDFQKGDIAEGYSVSREKKESFPLTVTSAQKNPTAFYLCASSFQAGEGTDTQYFGPGTRLTVL.

The chain has TRBV18 and TRBJ2-1, with D tentatively TRBD1 (6 bases). Germline V CDR1 and CDR2: KGHSH, LQKENI. The CDR3 is made up of 13 amino acids. Trimming removed 4 bases at V and 7 bases at J, with 11 bases between. CDR3 DNA: TGTGCCAGCTCACTTAACAGGGAAAATGAGCAGTTCTTC. Translating gives CASSLNRENEQFF.

The CDR3 DNA follows: TGCAGTGCTAGCTCAGTAAGGGAGCAGTACTTC. Its translation: CSASSVREQYF. The rearrangement links TRBV20-1 to TRBJ2-7; D not resolved. The germline V and J ends were trimmed by 3 bases and 7 bases, with 10 bases remaining between them. Germline lookup yields CDR1 DFQATT and CDR2 SNEGSKA (reference sequence). The CDR3 covers 11 residues.

The gene calls are TRBV19 and TRBJ1-6; unclear D gene. The CDR3 is made up of 15 amino acids. With 6 bases removed from V and 0 bases from J, the gap between germline ends came to 9 bases. Germline CDR1 LNHDA, CDR2 SQIVND (reference sequence). This CDR3 reads CASSRVSSYNSPLHF. The DNA for the CDR3 is TGTGCCAGTAGCCGCGTTAGCTCCTATAATTCACCCCTCCACTTT.

This chain joins TRBV18 and TRBJ1-2; 9 bases line up with TRBD1. Germline CDR1 reads KGHSH; CDR2 reads LQKENI. This CDR3 region has 19 residues. J gave up 2 bases and V 2 bases, and 15 bases lay outside the gene matches. CDR3 region: CASSPGIGTGKNKNYGYTF. The CDR3, as DNA: TGTGCCAGCTCACCAGGGATCGGGACAGGGAAGAACAAGAACTATGGCTACACCTTC.

The rearrangement links TRBV28 to TRBJ1-2; a weak D match, TRBD1 (5 bases). CDR1 MDHEN and CDR2 SYDVKM come from the germline V gene. V dropped 5 bases and J dropped 1 base, with 11 bases sitting between them. This CDR3 region has 14 residues. DNA of the CDR3: TGTGCCAGCAGTCCCGGGACGGATAACTATGGCTACACCTTC. Protein sequence: CASSPGTDNYGYTF.

The chain uses TRBV11-1 and TRBJ2-3, with D maybe TRBD2 (6 bases). V lost 5 bases and J lost 0, with 15 bases in between. The germline CDR1 and CDR2 sequences are SGHAT and FQDESV (reference sequence). The length of the CDR3 is 16 residues. The CDR3 DNA reads TGTGCCAGCAGCAAGAAAGCGGGCCCTAGCACAGATACGCAGTATTTT. Translated, it gives CASSKKAGPSTDTQYF.